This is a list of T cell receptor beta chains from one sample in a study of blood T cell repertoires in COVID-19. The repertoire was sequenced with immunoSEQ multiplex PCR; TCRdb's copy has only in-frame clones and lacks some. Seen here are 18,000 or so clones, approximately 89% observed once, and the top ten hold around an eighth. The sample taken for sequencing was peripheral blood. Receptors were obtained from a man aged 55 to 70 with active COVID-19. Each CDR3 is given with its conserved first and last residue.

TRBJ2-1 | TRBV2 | CASSPSEQVHEQFF
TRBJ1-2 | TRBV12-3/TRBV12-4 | CASSLGSGYTF
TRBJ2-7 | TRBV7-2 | CASSLAGGGASEQYF
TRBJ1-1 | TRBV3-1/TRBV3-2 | CASSPTANTEAFF
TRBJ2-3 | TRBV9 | CASSVAGRRTSGSGWDTQYF
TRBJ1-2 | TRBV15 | CATSSDSETYYGYTF
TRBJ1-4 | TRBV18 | CASSPGSVRNEKLFF
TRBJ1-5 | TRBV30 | CAWTNRLDQPQHF
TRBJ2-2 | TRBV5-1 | CASSIIPGLAGVGSTGELFF
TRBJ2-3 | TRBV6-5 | CAVQSTDTQYF
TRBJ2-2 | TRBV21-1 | CARSAGGAGLGHTGELFF
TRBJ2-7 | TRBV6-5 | CASSSPGTGKEEQYF
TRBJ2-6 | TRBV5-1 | CASSATDRGGPPGANVLTF
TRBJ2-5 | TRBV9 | CASSPRTSGMGETQYF
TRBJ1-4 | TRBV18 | CASSPSTGSIEKLFF
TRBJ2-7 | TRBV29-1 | CSVELGRTGPYYEQYF
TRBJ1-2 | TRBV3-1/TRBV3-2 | CASSQEDRSYGYTF
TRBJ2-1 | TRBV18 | CASSQAWGGYNEQFF
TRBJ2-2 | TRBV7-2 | CASSSSGGYAGELFF
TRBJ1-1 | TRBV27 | CASSLLPATEAFF
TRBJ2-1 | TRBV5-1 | CASSFWGRAGDEQFF
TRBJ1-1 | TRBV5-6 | CASSLLLADEAFF
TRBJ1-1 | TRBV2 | CASSPTRGGGNEAFF
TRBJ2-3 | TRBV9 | CASSPSTGGNTQYF
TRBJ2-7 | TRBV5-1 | CASSLALYEQYF
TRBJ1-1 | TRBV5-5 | CASQGPMNTEAFF
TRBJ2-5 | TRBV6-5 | CASLGPVRETQYF
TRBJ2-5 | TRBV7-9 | CASSLKSSETQYF
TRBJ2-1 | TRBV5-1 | CASGPPLEWEGLSYNEQFF
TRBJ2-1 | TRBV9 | CASSVKLAGEQFF
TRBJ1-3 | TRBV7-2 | CASSLSWGAGNTIYF
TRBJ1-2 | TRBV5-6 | CASSLGAFGGSGYTF
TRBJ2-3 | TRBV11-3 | CASSLGVAGGLTDTQYF
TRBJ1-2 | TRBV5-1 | CASSQGVLGCTF
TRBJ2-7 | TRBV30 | CAWSPSGIIGEQYF
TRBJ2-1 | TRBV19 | CASSNGQRSSYNEQFF
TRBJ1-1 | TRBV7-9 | CARTGHFTEAFF
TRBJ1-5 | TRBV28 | CASSPNNQPQHF
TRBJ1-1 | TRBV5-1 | CASSLGDRKNTEAFF
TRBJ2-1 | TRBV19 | CASSRATSGGADSEQFF
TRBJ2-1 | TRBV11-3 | CASSSTTSLNEQFF
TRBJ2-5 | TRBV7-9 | CASSPRAFGRTQETQYF
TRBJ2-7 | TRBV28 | CASSLTESSYKQYF
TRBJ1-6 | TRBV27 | CASSLIARGNSPLHF
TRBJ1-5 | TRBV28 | CASSTQGFGNQPQHF
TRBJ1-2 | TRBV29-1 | CSVERGDGYTF
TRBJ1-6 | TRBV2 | CASKGQQNSPLHF
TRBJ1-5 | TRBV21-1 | CASSILDSAQHF
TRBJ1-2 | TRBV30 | CAWNPGGNYGYTF
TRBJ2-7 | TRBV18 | CATRRQGSYEQYF
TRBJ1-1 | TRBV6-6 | CASIKGGPAFF
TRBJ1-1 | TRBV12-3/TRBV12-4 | CASSLGGGTEAFF
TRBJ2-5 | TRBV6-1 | CASSVGTSVDQETQYF
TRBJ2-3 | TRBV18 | CASSAGASGSRSTDTQYF
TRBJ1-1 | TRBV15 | CATSRAASGAFF
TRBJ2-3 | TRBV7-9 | CASGLLAGAGTDTQYF
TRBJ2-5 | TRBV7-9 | CASSSDSQETQYF
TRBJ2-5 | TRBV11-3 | CASSSRTSGSVGTQETQYF
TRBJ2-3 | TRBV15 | CAARLAGARTDTQYF
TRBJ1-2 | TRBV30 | CAWSPYSGNYGYTF